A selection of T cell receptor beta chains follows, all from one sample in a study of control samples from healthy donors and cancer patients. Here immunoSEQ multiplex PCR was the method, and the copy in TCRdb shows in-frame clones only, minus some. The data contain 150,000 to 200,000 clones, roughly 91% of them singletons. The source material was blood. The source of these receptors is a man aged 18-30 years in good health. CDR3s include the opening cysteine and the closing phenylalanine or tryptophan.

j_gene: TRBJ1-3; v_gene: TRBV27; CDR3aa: CASSPYSGNTIYF
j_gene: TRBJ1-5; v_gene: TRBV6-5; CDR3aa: CASSYSRTANQPQHF
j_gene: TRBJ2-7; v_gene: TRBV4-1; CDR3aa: CASSQVGWSRVISYEQYF
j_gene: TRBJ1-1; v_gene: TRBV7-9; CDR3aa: CASSAASRNTEAFF
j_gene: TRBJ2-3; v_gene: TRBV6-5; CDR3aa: CASSSLVGTDTQYF
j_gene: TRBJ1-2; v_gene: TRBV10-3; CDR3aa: CAISAGSGQGFSNYGYTF
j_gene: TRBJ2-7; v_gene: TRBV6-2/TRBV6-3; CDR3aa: CASSGLAREQYF
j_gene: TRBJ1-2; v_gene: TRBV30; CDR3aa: CAWSVQRTAYGYTF
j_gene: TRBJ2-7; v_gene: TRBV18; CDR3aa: CASSPPWQRGEEEQYF
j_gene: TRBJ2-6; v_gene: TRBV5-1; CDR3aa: CASSISPTGANVLTF
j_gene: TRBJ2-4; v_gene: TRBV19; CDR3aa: CASRGDSIKNIQYF
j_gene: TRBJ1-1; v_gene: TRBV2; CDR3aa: CASSWTATNTEAFF
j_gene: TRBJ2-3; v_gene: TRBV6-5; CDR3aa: CASSGELGDTQYF
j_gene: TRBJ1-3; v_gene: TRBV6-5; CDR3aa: CASSPPGDKSSIIYF
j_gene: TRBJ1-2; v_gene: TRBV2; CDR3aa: CASSENRNYGYTF
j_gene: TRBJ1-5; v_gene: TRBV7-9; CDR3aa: CASSLGRPGDEPQHF
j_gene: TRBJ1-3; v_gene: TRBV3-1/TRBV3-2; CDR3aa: CASSQDSPQDGNTIYF
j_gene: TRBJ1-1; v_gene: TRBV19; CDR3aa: CASSVGGFTEAFF
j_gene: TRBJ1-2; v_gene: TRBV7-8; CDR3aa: CASSLEGDRARLKGYTF
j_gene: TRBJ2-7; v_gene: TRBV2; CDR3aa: CASRLKYEQYF
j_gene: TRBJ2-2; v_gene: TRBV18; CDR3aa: CASSPPGVTGELFF
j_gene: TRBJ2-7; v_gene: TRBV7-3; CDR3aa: CASSSGGDEQYF
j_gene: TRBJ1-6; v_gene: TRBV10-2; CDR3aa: CASRPAGVYNSPLHF
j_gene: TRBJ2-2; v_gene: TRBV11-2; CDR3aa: CASSSRAGATGELFF
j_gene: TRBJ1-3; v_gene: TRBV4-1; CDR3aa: CASSLREGAQGNTIYF
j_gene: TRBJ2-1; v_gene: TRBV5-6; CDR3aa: CASSLRGYNEQFF
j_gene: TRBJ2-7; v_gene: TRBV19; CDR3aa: CASSRINQGTYEQYF
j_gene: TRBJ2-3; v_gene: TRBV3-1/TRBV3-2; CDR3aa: CASRPGLDTDTQYF
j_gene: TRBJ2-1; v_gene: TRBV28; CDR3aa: CASSLSPNEQFF
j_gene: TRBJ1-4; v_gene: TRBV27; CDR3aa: CASSLRGNEKLFF
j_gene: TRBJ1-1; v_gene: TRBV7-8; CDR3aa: CASSLMNTEAFF
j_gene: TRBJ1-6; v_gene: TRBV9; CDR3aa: CASSAEGALDTLHF
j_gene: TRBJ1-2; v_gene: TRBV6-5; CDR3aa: CASSYSQGFGYGYTF
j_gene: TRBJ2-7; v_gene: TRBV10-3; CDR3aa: CAISRTGGSYEQYF
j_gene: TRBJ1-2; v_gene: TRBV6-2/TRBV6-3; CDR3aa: CASSYSGRHYGYTF
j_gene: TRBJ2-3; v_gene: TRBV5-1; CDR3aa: CASSLNALRGHLWADTQYF
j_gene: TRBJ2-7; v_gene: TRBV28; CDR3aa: CAGSHGTLYEQYF
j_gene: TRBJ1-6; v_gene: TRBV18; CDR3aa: CASSESRGANSPLHF
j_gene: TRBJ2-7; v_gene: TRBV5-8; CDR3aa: CASSSDSYQQYF
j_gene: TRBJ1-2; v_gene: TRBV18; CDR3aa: CASSQGRDNPTF
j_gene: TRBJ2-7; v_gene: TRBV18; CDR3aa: CASSILPLTGGRHEQYF